This TCR beta chain emerged from a study of blood T cell repertoires in COVID-19 (TCRdb year 2020). For the study in its entirety: Samples from collaborators originated in the United States, Italy and Spain and spanned both the acute and convalescent phases of COVID-19. The prospective study material was composed of cDNA or gDNA derived from T cells, B-cell-depleted T cells, or PBMCs. The dataset comprised deeply sampled blood TCRbeta repertoires from subjects exposed to, actively infected with, or recovered from COVID-19. A freely available public database, intended as a resource for researchers studying the immune response to SARS-CoV-2, is where the repertoires were released. Samples were obtained from the ongoing ImmuneRACE study (first 160 participants) and from about 1,300 subjects provided by 6 global collaborators. Sample metadata almost always included a de-identified subject ID, COVID-19 status, age in years and sex. HLA class I and class II types, where available, came from metadata supplied by the sample provider rather than from assay-based typing. Points the paper makes about the study in general: The quantity of clinical and demographic metadata differed by source and by participant and was supplied without curation.

Collaborating institutions collected whole blood in K2EDTA tubes following their own protocols. Collaborator samples were shipped for TCRbeta analysis as frozen whole blood, isolated PBMCs, or DNA extracted from either sample type. Trimming at the junction amounts to 3 bases on V and 4 bases on J, and the germline ends lie 3 bases apart. Inclusive of the bounding cysteine and phenylalanine, the CDR3 is 11 residues long. This entry keeps only the CDR3 DNA: 33 bases, framed from base 1. From a lookup of the germline V gene (reference sequence), CDR1 and CDR2 are GTSNPN and SVGIG. Regarding this clone: Its cognate antigen has yet to be identified. Per-base qualities were not stored, and no clone one base away is much larger.

TCRbeta CDR3 regions were amplified from genomic DNA by means of the immunoSEQ Assay, a bias-controlled multiplex PCR. On the study's bioinformatics: The number of nucleated cells in each sample was estimated from the amplification of reference gene primers within the assay. To quantify the absolute abundance of each unique TCRbeta CDR3 rearrangement, sequence reads were collapsed and filtered. Productive Simpson clonality was computed per sample as the square root of Simpson's diversity index over productive rearrangements. Held by TCRdb, this immuneACCESS table contains in-frame sequences only and omits some clones. Under half of the omission traces to an unresolved V gene where checked; the cause of the rest is unknown. The D gene and trimming were derived from the DNA, and the V and J assignments and clone size from that table. The sample includes approximately 97,000 clones, with roughly four fifths observed a single time. The ten largest account for about 10% of the sample.

The sequence derives from a man between 35 and 55 years old with active or convalescent COVID-19. Material: peripheral blood. The sequence joins TRBV30 to TRBJ1-4; the D gene cannot be named for sure. The CDR3 region reads CAWRSNEKLFF. In nucleotide form, the sequence is TGTGCCTGGAGGAGTAATGAAAAACTGTTTTTT.